Reported below is one T cell receptor beta chain. Its antigen is not identified. V lost 5 bases and J lost 8, with 15 bases in between. Germline V CDR1 and CDR2: SQVTM, ANQGSEA. This CDR3 region has 12 residues. TCRdb re-called the reads with MiXCR, one entry per CDR3 protein. The sample has 310,000 or so distinct CDR3 sequences, 20% to 30% seen once. These data are taken from a study of T cell repertoires in cytomegalovirus infection. Looking at the study overall: The public TCR beta signatures pointed to both CMV infection and matching HLA type. Overall study results and limits: Predominance within the ex vivo response was attributable to HLA-C-restricted CMV-specific TCR beta clonotypes.

The chain recombines TRBV29-1 with TRBJ1-2, with D possibly being TRBD1 (5 bases). Sequencing was carried out using PBMCs. The receptor was derived from a human donor in good health (CMV status not recorded). Some clones in this sample may be carry-over from other donors' samples. CDR3 coding DNA: TGCAGCGTTCAGGACCCAGGGAAAGGCTACACCTTC. This translates into CSVQDPGKGYTF.